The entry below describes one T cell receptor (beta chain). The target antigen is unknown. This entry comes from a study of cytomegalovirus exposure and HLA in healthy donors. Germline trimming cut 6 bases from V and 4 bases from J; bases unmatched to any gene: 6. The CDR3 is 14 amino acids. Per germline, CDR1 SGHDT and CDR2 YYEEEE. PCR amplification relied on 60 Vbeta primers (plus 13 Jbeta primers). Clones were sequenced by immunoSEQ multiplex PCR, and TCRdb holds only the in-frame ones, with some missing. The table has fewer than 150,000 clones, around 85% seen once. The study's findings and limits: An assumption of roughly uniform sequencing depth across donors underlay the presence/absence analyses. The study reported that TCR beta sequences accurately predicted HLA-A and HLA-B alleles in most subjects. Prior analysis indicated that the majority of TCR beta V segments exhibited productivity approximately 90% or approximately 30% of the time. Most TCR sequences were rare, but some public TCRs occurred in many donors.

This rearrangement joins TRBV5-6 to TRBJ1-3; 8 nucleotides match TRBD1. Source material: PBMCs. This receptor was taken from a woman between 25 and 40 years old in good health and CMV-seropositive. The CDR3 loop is CASINQGAGNTIYF. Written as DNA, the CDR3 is TGTGCCAGCATCAACCAGGGGGCGGGAAACACCATATATTTT.